The clone carrying this T cell receptor beta chain was seen more than once but under ten times. Germline CDR1 is ENHRY and CDR2 is SYGVKD. Unmatched junction bases numbered 4, after V lost 4 bases and J lost 8 bases. The CDR3 runs to 13 residues. These data are taken from a study of chronic HIV infection and antiretroviral therapy. MiXCR, applied by TCRdb to the 5' RACE reads, yields one record per CDR3 protein. The table records more than 30,000 distinct CDR3 sequences, around 8.6% of them present only once. Input material: peripheral blood. The V call is TRBV10-3, the J call TRBJ2-1; TRBD1 matches at 8 bases. The TCR was taken from an adult who had HIV and had not received antiretroviral therapy, or was an uninfected healthy control (not recorded which). CDR3 in amino acids: CAISGLGQDEQFF. CDR3 DNA sequence: TGTGCCATCAGTGGATTGGGACAGGATGAGCAGTTCTTC.